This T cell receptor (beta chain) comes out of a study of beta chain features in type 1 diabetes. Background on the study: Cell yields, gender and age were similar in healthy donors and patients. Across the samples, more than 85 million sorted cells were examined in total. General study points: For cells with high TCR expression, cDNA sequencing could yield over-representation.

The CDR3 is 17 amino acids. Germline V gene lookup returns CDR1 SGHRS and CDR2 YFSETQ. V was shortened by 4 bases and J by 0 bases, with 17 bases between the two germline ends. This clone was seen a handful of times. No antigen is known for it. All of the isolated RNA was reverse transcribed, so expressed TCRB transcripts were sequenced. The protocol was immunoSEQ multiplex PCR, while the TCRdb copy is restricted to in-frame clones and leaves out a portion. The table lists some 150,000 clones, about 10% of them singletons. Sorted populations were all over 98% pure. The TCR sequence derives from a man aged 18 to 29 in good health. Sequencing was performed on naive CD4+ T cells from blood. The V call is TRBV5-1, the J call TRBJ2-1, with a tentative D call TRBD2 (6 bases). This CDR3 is CASSIRTTASSYNEQFF. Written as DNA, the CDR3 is TGCGCCAGCAGCATTCGGACTACCGCGAGCTCCTACAATGAGCAGTTCTTC.